This T cell receptor beta chain was captured in a study of blood T cells in healthy people across ages. Sample-barcoded 5' priming and a J-beta primer mix drove a second PCR of about 6 to 11 cycles. Every single cDNA molecule received a tag from a template-switch adaptor with 12 random nucleotides. Every sample gave at least 2.5 million paired-end reads containing CDR3. Each CDR3 protein gets one entry after TCRdb re-called the 5' RACE reads with MiXCR. Among around 1.5 million distinct CDR3 sequences, roughly 32% were seen once, and the ten largest hold about 11%. J gave up 6 bases and V 6 bases, and 10 bases lay outside the gene matches. Germline CDR1 is MNHEY and CDR2 is SMNVEV (reference sequence). The CDR3 is 15 amino acids.

Sequenced: blood. The TCR was taken from a woman aged 25 to 45 in good health. The chain links TRBV27 to TRBJ2-1; 8 bases fit TRBD1. As DNA, the CDR3 is TGTGCCAGCAGCCTCCGGGGACAGGTGGTCAATGAGCAGTTCTTC. Its protein product is CASSLRGQVVNEQFF.